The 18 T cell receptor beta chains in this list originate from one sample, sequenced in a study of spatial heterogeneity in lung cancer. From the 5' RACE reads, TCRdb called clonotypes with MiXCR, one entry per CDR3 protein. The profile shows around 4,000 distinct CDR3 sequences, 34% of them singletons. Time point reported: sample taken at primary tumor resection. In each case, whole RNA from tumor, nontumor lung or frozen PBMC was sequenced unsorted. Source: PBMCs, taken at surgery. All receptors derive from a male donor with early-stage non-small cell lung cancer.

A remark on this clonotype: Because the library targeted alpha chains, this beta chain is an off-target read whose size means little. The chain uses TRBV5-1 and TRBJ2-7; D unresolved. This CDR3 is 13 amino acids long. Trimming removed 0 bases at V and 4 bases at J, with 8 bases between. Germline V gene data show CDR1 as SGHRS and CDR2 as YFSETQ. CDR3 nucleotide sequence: TGCGCCAGCAGCTTGGCTGGCCTTTACGAGCAGTACTTC. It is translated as CASSLAGLYEQYF.

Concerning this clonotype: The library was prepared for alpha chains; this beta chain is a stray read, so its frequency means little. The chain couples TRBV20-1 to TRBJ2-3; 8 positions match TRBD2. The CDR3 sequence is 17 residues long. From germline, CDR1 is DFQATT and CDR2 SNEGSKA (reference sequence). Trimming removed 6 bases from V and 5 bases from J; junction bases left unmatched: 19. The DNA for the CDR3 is TGCAGTGCCCCGGCGATTGGGGGGGGACTAGGAGAAGATACGCAGTATTTT. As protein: CSAPAIGGGLGEDTQYF.

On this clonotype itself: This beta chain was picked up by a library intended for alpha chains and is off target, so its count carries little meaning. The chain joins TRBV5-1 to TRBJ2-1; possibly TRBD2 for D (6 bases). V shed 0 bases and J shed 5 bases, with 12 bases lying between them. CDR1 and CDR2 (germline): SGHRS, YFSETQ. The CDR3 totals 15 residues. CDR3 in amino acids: CASSLEGLGNNEQFF. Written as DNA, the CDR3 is TGCGCCAGCAGCTTGGAGGGACTGGGAAACAATGAGCAGTTCTTC. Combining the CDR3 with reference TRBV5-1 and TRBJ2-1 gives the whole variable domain KAGVTQTPRYLIKTRGQQVTLSCSPISGHRSVSWYQQTPGQGLQFLFEYFSETQRNKGNFPGRFSGRQFSNSRSEMNVSTLELGDSALYLCASSLEGLGNNEQFFGPGTRLTVL.

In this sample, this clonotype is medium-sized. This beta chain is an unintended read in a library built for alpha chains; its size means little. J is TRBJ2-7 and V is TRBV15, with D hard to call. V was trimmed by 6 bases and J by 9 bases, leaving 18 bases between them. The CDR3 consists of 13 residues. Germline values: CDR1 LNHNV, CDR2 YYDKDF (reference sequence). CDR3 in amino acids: CATSHADLRGQYF. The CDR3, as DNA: TGTGCCACCAGTCACGCGGATCTACGAGGGCAGTACTTC.

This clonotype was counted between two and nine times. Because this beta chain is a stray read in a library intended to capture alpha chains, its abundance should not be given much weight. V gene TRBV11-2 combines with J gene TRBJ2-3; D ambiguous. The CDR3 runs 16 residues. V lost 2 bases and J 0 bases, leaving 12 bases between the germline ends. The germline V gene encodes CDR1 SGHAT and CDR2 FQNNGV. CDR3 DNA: TGTGCCAGCAGCTTAAGCGTACAGTCGAGCACAGATACGCAGTATTTT. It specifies CASSLSVQSSTDTQYF.

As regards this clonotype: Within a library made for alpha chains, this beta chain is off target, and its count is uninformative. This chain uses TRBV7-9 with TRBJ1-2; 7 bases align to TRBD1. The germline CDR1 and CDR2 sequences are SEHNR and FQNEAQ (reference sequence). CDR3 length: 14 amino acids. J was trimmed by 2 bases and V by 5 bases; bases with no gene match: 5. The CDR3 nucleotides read TGTGCCAGCAGCCGGGACAGCTTGAACTATGGCTACACCTTC. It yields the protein CASSRDSLNYGYTF.

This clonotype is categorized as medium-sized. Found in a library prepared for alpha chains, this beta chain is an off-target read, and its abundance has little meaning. The CDR3 DNA follows: TGTGCCAGCACCCCGGAAATAGGTTTCAGCGTGGAGCAGTTCTTC. Protein product: CASTPEIGFSVEQFF. The chain uses TRBV2 and TRBJ2-1, with D unclear. Germline loops: CDR1 SNHLY, CDR2 FYNNEI. V was trimmed by 7 bases and J by 10 bases, leaving 23 bases between them. The CDR3 is made up of 15 amino acids.

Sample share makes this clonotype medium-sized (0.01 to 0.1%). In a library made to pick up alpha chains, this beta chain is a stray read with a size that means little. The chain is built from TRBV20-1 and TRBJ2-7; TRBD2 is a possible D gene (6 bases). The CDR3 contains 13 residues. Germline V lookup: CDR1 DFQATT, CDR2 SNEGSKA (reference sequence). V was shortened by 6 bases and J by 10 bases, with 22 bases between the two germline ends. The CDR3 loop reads CSAMTEEGLHQYF. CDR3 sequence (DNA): TGCAGTGCCATGACAGAGGAGGGCCTCCACCAGTACTTC.

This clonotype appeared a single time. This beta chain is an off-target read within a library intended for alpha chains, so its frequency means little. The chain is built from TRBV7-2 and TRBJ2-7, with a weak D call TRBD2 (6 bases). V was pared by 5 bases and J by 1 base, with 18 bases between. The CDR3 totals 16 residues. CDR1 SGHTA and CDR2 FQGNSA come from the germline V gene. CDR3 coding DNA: TGTGCCAGCAGCACATCCCTAGCGACCAGTTCCTACGAGCAGTACTTC. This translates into CASSTSLATSSYEQYF.

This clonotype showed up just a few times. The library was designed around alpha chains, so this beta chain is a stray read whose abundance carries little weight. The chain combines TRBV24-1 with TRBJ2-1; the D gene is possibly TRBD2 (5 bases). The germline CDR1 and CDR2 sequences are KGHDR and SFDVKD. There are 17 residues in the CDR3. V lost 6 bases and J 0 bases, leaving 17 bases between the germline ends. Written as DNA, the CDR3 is TGTGCCACCAGTATTTCCCCCCCGGGAATCTCCTACAATGAGCAGTTCTTC. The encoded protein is CATSISPPGISYNEQFF.

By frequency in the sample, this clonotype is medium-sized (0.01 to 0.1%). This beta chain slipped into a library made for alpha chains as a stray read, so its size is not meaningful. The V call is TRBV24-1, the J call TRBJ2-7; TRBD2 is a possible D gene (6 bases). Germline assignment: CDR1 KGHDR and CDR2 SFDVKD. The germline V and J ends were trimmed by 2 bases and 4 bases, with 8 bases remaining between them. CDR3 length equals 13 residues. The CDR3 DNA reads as TGTGCCACCAGTGATTACAGCGGGTACGAGCAGTACTTC. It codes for CATSDYSGYEQYF.

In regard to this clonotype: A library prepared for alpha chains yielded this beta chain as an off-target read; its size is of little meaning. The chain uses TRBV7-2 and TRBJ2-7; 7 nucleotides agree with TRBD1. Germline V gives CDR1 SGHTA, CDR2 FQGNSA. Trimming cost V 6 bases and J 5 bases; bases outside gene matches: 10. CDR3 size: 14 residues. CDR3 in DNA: TGTGCCAGCAGTCCGCAACAGGGGATCAACGAGCAGTACTTC. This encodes CASSPQQGINEQYF.

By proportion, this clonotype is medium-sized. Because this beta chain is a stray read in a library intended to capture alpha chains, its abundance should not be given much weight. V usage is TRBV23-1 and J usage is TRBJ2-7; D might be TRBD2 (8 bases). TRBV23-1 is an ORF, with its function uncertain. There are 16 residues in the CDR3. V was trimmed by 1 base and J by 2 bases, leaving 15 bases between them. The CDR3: CASSQFSGRGPYEQYF. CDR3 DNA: TGCGCCAGCAGTCAATTCTCCGGGAGGGGGCCCTACGAGCAGTACTTC.

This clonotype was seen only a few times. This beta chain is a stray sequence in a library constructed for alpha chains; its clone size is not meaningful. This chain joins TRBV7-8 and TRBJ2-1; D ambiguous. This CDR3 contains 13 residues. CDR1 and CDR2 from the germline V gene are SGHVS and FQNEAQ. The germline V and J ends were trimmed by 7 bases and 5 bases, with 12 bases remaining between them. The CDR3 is CASILGVNNEQFF. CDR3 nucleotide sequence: TGTGCCAGCATCCTCGGCGTCAACAATGAGCAGTTCTTC.

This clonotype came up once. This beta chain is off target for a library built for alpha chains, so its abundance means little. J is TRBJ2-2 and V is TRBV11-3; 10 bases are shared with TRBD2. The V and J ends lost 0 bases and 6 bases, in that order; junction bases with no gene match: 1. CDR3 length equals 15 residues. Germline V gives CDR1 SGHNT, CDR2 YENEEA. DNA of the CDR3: TGTGCCAGCAGCTTAGAACTAGCGGGGCCCGGGGAGCTGTTTTTT. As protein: CASSLELAGPGELFF.

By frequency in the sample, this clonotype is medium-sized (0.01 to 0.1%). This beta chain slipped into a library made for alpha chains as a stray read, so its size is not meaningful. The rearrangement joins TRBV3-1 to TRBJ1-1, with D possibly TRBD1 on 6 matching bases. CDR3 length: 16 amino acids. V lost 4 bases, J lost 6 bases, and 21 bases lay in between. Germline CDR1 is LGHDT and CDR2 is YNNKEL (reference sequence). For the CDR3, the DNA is TGTGCCAGCAGCCTGCGGGACACGGCCTTTGTCGCTGAAGCTTTCTTT. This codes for CASSLRDTAFVAEAFF. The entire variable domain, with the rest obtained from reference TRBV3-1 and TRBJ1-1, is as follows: DTAVSQTPKYLVTQMGNDKSIKCEQNLGHDTMYWYKQDSKKFLKIMFSYNNKELIINETVPNRFSPKSPDKAHLNLHINSLELGDSAVYFCASSLRDTAFVAEAFFGQGTRLTVV.

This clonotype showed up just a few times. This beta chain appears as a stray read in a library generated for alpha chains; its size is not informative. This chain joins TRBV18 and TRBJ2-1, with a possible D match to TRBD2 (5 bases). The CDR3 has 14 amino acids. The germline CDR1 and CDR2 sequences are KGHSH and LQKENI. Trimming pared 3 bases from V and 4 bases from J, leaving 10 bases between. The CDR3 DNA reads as TGTGCCAGCTCACCCGTCGGACTTTACAATGAGCAGTTCTTC. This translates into CASSPVGLYNEQFF. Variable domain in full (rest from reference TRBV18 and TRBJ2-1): NAGVMQNPRHLVRRRGQEARLRCSPMKGHSHVYWYRQLPEEGLKFMVYLQKENIIDESGMPKERFSAEFPKEGPSILRIQQVVRGDSAAYFCASSPVGLYNEQFFGPGTRLTVL.

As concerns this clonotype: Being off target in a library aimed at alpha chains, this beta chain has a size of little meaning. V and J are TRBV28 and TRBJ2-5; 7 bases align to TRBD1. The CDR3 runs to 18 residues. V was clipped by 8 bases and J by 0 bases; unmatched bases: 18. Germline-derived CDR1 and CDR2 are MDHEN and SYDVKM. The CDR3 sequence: CASPPLNPGQTDQETQYF. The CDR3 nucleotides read TGTGCCAGCCCGCCCCTCAATCCGGGACAGACAGACCAAGAGACCCAGTACTTC.